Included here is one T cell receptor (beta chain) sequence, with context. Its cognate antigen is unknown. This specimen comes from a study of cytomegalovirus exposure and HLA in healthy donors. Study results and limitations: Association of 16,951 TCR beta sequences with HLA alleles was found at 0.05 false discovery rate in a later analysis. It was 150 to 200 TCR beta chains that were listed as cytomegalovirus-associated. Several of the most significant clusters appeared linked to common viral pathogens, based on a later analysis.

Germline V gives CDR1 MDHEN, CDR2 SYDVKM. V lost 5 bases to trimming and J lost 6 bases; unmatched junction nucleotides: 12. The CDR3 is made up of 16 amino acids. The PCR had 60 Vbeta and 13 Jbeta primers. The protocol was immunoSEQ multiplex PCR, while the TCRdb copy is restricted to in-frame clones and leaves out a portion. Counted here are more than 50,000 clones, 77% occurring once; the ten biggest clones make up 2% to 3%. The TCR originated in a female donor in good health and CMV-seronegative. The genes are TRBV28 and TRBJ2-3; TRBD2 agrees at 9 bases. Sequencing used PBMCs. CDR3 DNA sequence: TGTGCCAGCAGTCCCTCGGGCGGGGGGGCCAGCGATACGCAGTATTTT. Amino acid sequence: CASSPSGGGASDTQYF.